The TCR beta chain under discussion was sequenced for a study of human T cells and chemical hapten exposure. Overall study context: Diphenylcyclopropenone was applied weekly to patients' scalps across the roughly 25-week study. Whole-study results and caveats: The formation of large CDR3 similarity clusters by expanded TCRs significantly exceeded that of controls.

Trimming shortened V by 8 bases and J by 3 bases, and 17 bases separated the two germline ends. The CDR3 contains 14 residues. CDR1 and CDR2 (germline): LNHDA, SQIVND (reference sequence). TCRdb used MiXCR to reprocess the RACE reads, holding one entry per CDR3 protein. The table records 110,000 to 150,000 distinct CDR3 sequences, over 9.5% of them present only once. Documented time point: patch test 2, 6 weeks after DPC sensitization. The treatment is: therapeutic diphenylcyclopropenone sensitization with weekly scalp DPC. Ten or more counts support this clonotype. Antigen unknown. Sequenced here: whole blood, sampled in connection with sensitization to the hapten diphenylcyclopropenone (DPC). The sequence derives from a woman aged 45 to 65 with alopecia areata. Some clones in this sample may be carry-over from other donors' samples. This chain joins TRBV19 and TRBJ2-7, with unresolved D. The CDR3 coding sequence is TGTGCCAGTTCCCCGGACCCAAGGGACTACGAGCAGTACTTC. It codes for CASSPDPRDYEQYF.